Listed below are T cell receptor beta chains from one sample, sequenced in a study of T cell responses to AZD1222 COVID-19 vaccine. Assay used: immunoSEQ multiplex PCR; TCRdb lists only in-frame clones, some missing. There are about 150,000 clones in the sample; around 89% occur only once, and roughly 3.5% lies in the top ten. Sequencing used peripheral blood, obtained on day 0 of MenACWY control vaccination. All receptors derive from an adult in good health. Both conserved end residues are part of each CDR3. The D gene is left open where the match is weak. Some rows have no size entry. The others give once, few or many, or a class for an expanded clone.

TRBJ2-4 NA TRBV19 TRBD2 TGTGCCAGTAGGCCGGGACTAGTACCTAGCAAAAACATTCAGTACTTC CASRPGLVPSKNIQYF
TRBJ1-1 NA TRBV6-2/TRBV6-3 NA TGTGCCAGCAGTGTCAAGTGGGACACTGAAGCTTTCTTT CASSVKWDTEAFF
TRBJ2-1 NA TRBV6-2/TRBV6-3 NA TGTGCCAGCAGTCCCCTCAGGGTTCGTTCCTACAATGAGCAGTTCTTC CASSPLRVRSYNEQFF
TRBJ1-1 NA TRBV12-3/TRBV12-4 NA TGTGCCAGCAGTCGAAACAGGGATTCTGAAGCTTTCTTT CASSRNRDSEAFF
TRBJ2-2 once TRBV18 NA TGTGCCAGCTCACCACCGAGAGGGGACGGGGAGCTGTTTTTT CASSPPRGDGELFF
TRBJ2-7 once TRBV4-1 TRBD1 TGCGCCAGCAGCCAAGCCGACCCCGCCGGGACAGGGAGAGGTTACGAGCAGTACTTC CASSQADPAGTGRGYEQYF
TRBJ2-7 NA TRBV19 TRBD1 TGTGCCAGTAGTCTCGGGACAGGGGGCGGTTACGAGCAGTACTTC CASSLGTGGGYEQYF
TRBJ1-3 few TRBV2 TRBD1 TGTGCCAGCTCGAGACAGGGGATAATCAACAATGCTGGAAACACCATATATTTT CASSRQGIINNAGNTIYF
TRBJ2-5 NA TRBV11-3 NA TGTGCCAGCAGCTTAATGGGGGCCGAGGAGACCCAGTACTTC CASSLMGAEETQYF
TRBJ2-1 NA TRBV6-2/TRBV6-3 TRBD2 TGTGCCAGCAGTCCGACCGGGACTAGACAATACAATGAGCAGTTCTTC CASSPTGTRQYNEQFF
TRBJ1-2 NA TRBV7-9 NA TGTGCCAGCAGCTTAGTTGGGGGGAGTTGGGATGGCTACACCTTC CASSLVGGSWDGYTF
TRBJ1-6 NA TRBV11-3 NA TGTGCCAGCAGCTTAGGGCGGACCTTCCCTGGTTCACCCCTCCACTTT CASSLGRTFPGSPLHF
TRBJ2-7 NA TRBV7-2 NA TGTGCCAGCAGCGACCGATCGGGGGTGGGCTACGAGCAGTACTTC CASSDRSGVGYEQYF
TRBJ2-3 NA TRBV7-2 NA TGTGCCAGCAGCTTAATGCCGAGCACAGATACGCAGTATTTT CASSLMPSTDTQYF
TRBJ1-1 NA TRBV18 NA TGTGCCAGCTCATCCGGTATGAACACTGAAGCTTTCTTT CASSSGMNTEAFF
TRBJ2-1 few TRBV14 TRBD2 TGTGCCAGCAGCCAAGATTGGATAGGCGGGAGGAACGCCTACAATGAGCAGTTCTTC CASSQDWIGGRNAYNEQFF
TRBJ1-1 NA TRBV5-1 NA TGCGCCAGCAGCTTTAGGGGTCAGACTGAAGCTTTCTTT CASSFRGQTEAFF
TRBJ2-7 NA TRBV30 NA TGTGCCTGGAGTCCTCAGGGGTGGGGGCGTACCTACGAGCAGTACTTC CAWSPQGWGRTYEQYF
TRBJ2-1 NA TRBV7-2 TRBD2 TGTGCCAGCGGTCGCGGGGGTCCCAGAGCCTACAATGAGCAGTTCTTC CASGRGGPRAYNEQFF
TRBJ2-6 NA TRBV27 NA TGTGCCAGCAGTTTGCTGCTCCCTACTGGGGCCAACGTCCTGACTTTC CASSLLLPTGANVLTF